The 25 T cell receptor beta chains given below trace back to one sample, sequenced in a study of OX40 agonist ivuxolimab in advanced cancers. TCRdb's table, derived via immunoSEQ multiplex PCR, lists solely in-frame clones and lacks some. The sample contains roughly 63,000 clones, around 83% of which appear only once. This sample comprised CD4+ or CD8+ T cells sorted from blood, obtained in a trial of the OX40 agonist ivuxolimab. The receptors shown here come from an adult with an advanced solid tumor such as melanoma, head and neck, liver or kidney cancer.

This clone was detected only a few times. The V and J genes are TRBV2 and TRBJ1-2; TRBD1 matches 7 bases. The CDR3 length is 16 residues. In germline, CDR1 is SNHLY, CDR2 FYNNEI. V dropped 3 bases and J dropped 4; count of bases not matched to a gene: 11. CDR3 sequence reads: CASSDTGAFTGYGYTF. The CDR3 DNA sequence: TGTGCCAGCAGTGATACAGGGGCTTTCACTGGCTATGGCTACACCTTC.

The J gene is TRBJ2-2, the V gene TRBV7-6, with 13 nucleotides matching TRBD2. With 5 bases clipped from V and 7 bases from J, the junction kept 7 bases outside the gene matches. Germline values: CDR1 SGHVS, CDR2 FNYEAQ. The CDR3 contains 16 residues. CDR3 nucleotide sequence: TGTGCCAGCAGCCCGACTAGCGGGGGGTCTAACGGGGAGCTGTTTTTT. The encoded protein is CASSPTSGGSNGELFF.

The chain employs TRBV4-1 and TRBJ2-2; D not resolved. CDR1 MGHRA and CDR2 YSYEKL come from the germline V gene. The CDR3 consists of 14 residues. The V end was cut by 2 bases, the J end by 2 bases, with 6 bases between. CDR3 sequence reads: CASSQQENTGELFF. Here the CDR3 DNA reads TGCGCCAGCAGCCAACAGGAAAACACCGGGGAGCTGTTTTTT.

The chain uses TRBV5-6 and TRBJ1-1; a possible D gene is TRBD1 (5 bases). V was shortened by 0 bases and J by 1 base, with 13 bases between the two germline ends. The CDR3 length is 16 residues. Germline CDR1 is SGHDT and CDR2 is YYEEEE. The CDR3 reads CASSLAGGHSNTEAFF. As DNA, the CDR3 is TGTGCCAGCAGCTTGGCTGGAGGACACTCGAACACTGAAGCTTTCTTT.

J is TRBJ2-1 and V is TRBV7-2; D not resolved. Germline V gene sequence: CDR1 SGHTA, CDR2 FQGNSA. Trimming removed 1 base at V and 0 bases at J, with 7 bases between. The CDR3 runs 15 residues. In DNA, the CDR3 is TGTGCCAGCAGCTTAGGGGTGAGCTCCTACAATGAGCAGTTCTTC. This codes for CASSLGVSSYNEQFF. Looking up the rest from reference TRBV7-2 and TRBJ2-1 gives the full variable domain: GAGVSQSPSNKVTEKGKDVELRCDPISGHTALYWYRQSLGQGLEFLIYFQGNSAPDKSGLPSDRFSAERTGGSVSTLTIQRTQQEDSAVYLCASSLGVSSYNEQFFGPGTRLTVL.

The sample holds a few counts of this clone. The CDR3 DNA follows: TGTGCCAGCAGCTGGGGGGTTGAAGCTTTCTTT. This codes for CASSWGVEAFF. The chain is built from TRBV7-9 and TRBJ1-1, with TRBD1 as a possible D gene (5 bases). Germline V lookup: CDR1 SEHNR, CDR2 FQNEAQ (reference sequence). This CDR3 has 11 residues. V was cut by 4 bases and J by 7 bases, with 7 bases left in between.

The chain couples TRBV6-1 to TRBJ2-6; a possible D gene is TRBD1 (6 bases). The V gene lost 8 bases and the J gene lost 2 bases, with 13 bases spanning the gap. In germline, CDR1 is MNHNS, CDR2 SASEGT. CDR3 size: 15 residues. The CDR3, as DNA: TGTGCCAGCTTGATTGGGGGCGCTGGGGCCAACGTCCTGACTTTC. As protein: CASLIGGAGANVLTF.

This clone has only one observation. The J gene is TRBJ2-3, the V gene TRBV6-1; 9 bases align to TRBD2. V lost 0 bases, J lost 5 bases, and 12 bases stayed unmatched. This CDR3 spans 18 amino acids. The germline CDR1 and CDR2 sequences are MNHNS and SASEGT. The CDR3 spells CASSEALVAGGLGDTQYF. As DNA, the CDR3 is TGTGCCAGCAGTGAAGCGCTTGTGGCGGGGGGGCTTGGAGATACGCAGTATTTT.

The V and J genes are TRBV14 and TRBJ2-1; 9 bases are shared with TRBD2. The CDR3 consists of 16 residues. From germline, CDR1 is SGHDN and CDR2 FVKESK. The junction had 10 bases not matched to a gene; V was cut back by 1 base and J by 9 bases. The CDR3 bases are TGTGCCAGCAGCCAAGCTAGCGGGGTATGGGACGGTGAGCAGTTCTTC. It specifies CASSQASGVWDGEQFF.

This chain connects TRBV5-1 to TRBJ1-3, with a possible D match to TRBD1 (5 bases). Between the trimmed V and J ends, which lost 2 bases and 2 bases, there was a span of 14 bases. The CDR3 has 16 amino acids. The V gene's germline CDR1 is SGHRS and CDR2 YFSETQ. CDR3 amino acids: CASSFGQGGAGNTIYF. The CDR3 DNA is TGCGCCAGCAGCTTCGGCCAGGGAGGCGCTGGAAACACCATATATTTT.

J is TRBJ2-3 and V is TRBV7-2; possible D gene TRBD2, 7 bases. The CDR3 runs to 19 residues. The V end lost 1 base, the J end lost 1 base, and 21 bases lay between the germline ends. Germline-derived CDR1 and CDR2 are SGHTA and FQGNSA. The chain's CDR3 is CASSLVRWFAGARTDTQYF. The CDR3 bases are TGTGCCAGCAGCTTAGTGAGGTGGTTTGCGGGGGCCCGCACAGATACGCAGTATTTT.

This chain connects TRBV19 to TRBJ1-2; D ambiguous. Between the trimmed V and J ends, which lost 4 bases and 2 bases, there was a span of 14 bases. This CDR3 region has 15 residues. Germline CDR1 reads LNHDA; CDR2 reads SQIVND (reference sequence). The CDR3 is CASSNPRRQNYGYTF. As DNA, the CDR3 is TGTGCCAGTAGTAATCCAAGGCGTCAGAACTATGGCTACACCTTC.

The chain joins TRBV7-9 to TRBJ1-4, with D maybe TRBD1 (5 bases). CDR3 length: 14 residues. Trimming shortened V by 0 bases and J by 8 bases, and 10 bases separated the two germline ends. Germline V gene sequence: CDR1 SEHNR, CDR2 FQNEAQ (reference sequence). In DNA form, the CDR3 reads TGTGCCAGCAGCTTAGCCCAGGGAGGCGAAAAACTGTTTTTT. Its protein product is CASSLAQGGEKLFF.

The table lists this clone with a few counts. This chain links TRBV7-2 with TRBJ2-3; no reliable D call. Germline V gives CDR1 SGHTA, CDR2 FQGNSA. The CDR3 consists of 17 residues. V shed 4 bases and J shed 0 bases, with 17 bases lying between them. The CDR3 DNA follows: TGTGCCAGCAGCTCCCCCCAGGATTCAACTAGCACAGATACGCAGTATTTT. Residues: CASSSPQDSTSTDTQYF.

The CDR3 DNA reads TGTGCCAGCAGGCGTAAGACAGTTCCTTACGAGCAGTACTTC. The encoded protein is CASRRKTVPYEQYF. The V gene is TRBV28, the J gene TRBJ2-7; D is perhaps TRBD1 (5 bases). Trimming pared 6 bases from V and 4 bases from J, leaving 16 bases between. This CDR3 region has 14 residues. Germline V gene sequence: CDR1 MDHEN, CDR2 SYDVKM.

The chain is built from TRBV29-1 and TRBJ2-1, with D tentatively TRBD2 (6 bases). This CDR3 comprises 16 residues. CDR1 and CDR2 from the germline V gene are SQVTM and ANQGSEA. V was trimmed by 3 bases and J by 3 bases, leaving 18 bases between them. This CDR3 reads CSVDLRDSAHYNEQFF. CDR3 coding DNA: TGCAGCGTTGATTTGAGGGACTCCGCCCACTACAATGAGCAGTTCTTC.

The V gene is TRBV5-1, the J gene TRBJ1-4; the D gene is possibly TRBD1 (6 bases). Trimming cost V 2 bases and J 3 bases, with 11 bases left between them. CDR1 is SGHRS, CDR2 YFSETQ, per germline. The CDR3 consists of 15 residues. The CDR3 is CASSLGGLANEKLFF. The CDR3 DNA reads TGCGCCAGCAGCTTAGGGGGGCTGGCTAATGAAAAACTGTTTTTT.

The chain couples TRBV9 to TRBJ2-3; D not certain. This CDR3 spans 15 amino acids. The germline V gene has CDR1 SGDLS and CDR2 YYNGEE. Trimming cost V 0 bases and J 4 bases, with 12 bases left between them. The chain's CDR3 is CASSVAPREADTQYF. CDR3 nucleotides: TGTGCCAGCAGCGTAGCTCCTAGAGAGGCAGATACGCAGTATTTT.

V usage is TRBV5-1 and J usage is TRBJ2-2; 8 nucleotides agree with TRBD1. The trim removed 6 bases at V and 4 bases at J, leaving 23 bases unmatched. The CDR3 spans 20 residues. Germline V gene lookup returns CDR1 SGHRS and CDR2 YFSETQ. The CDR3 reads CASTGARDRRFLPSTGELFF. CDR3 nucleotide sequence: TGCGCCAGCACGGGCGCCCGGGACAGGCGTTTTTTGCCCAGCACCGGGGAGCTGTTTTTT.

The chain couples TRBV7-2 to TRBJ1-2, with TRBD1 matching 8 bases. V lost 5 bases to trimming and J lost 5 bases; unmatched junction nucleotides: 4. Per germline, CDR1 SGHTA and CDR2 FQGNSA. The CDR3 contains 13 residues. Here the CDR3 reads CASSADRVYGYTF. The CDR3 nucleotides read TGTGCCAGCAGCGCGGACAGGGTGTATGGCTACACCTTC.

The rearrangement links TRBV7-2 to TRBJ1-2; TRBD1 matches 7 bases. There are 13 residues in the CDR3. The V segment lost 5 bases and the J segment 2 bases; nucleotides outside the gene matches: 2. Germline V gives CDR1 SGHTA, CDR2 FQGNSA. The CDR3 nucleotides are TGTGCCAGCAGCGCACAGGGGAACTATGGCTACACCTTC. Amino acid sequence: CASSAQGNYGYTF.

This clone came up once. The chain couples TRBV5-1 to TRBJ1-1; TRBD1 aligns across 9 bases. V was pared by 3 bases and J by 4 bases, with 7 bases of the junction left unmatched. This CDR3 has 15 amino acids. Germline CDR1 reads SGHRS; CDR2 reads YFSETQ. The CDR3 sequence is CASSYGDRGTTEAFF. The CDR3 bases are TGCGCCAGCAGCTACGGAGACAGGGGGACCACTGAAGCTTTCTTT.

The sample holds one count of this clone. V usage is TRBV11-2 and J usage is TRBJ1-2, with a tentative D call TRBD1 (5 bases). The germline CDR1 and CDR2 sequences are SGHAT and FQNNGV. The length of the CDR3 is 16 residues. Trimming removed 4 bases at V and 8 bases at J, with 23 bases between. The CDR3 loop reads CASSSLTRDLGGGYTF. As DNA, the CDR3 is TGTGCCAGCAGCTCCCTCACCCGGGACTTGGGGGGGGGCTACACCTTC.

The chain employs TRBV5-1 and TRBJ1-1; no definite D call. V was trimmed by 0 bases and J by 0 bases, leaving 6 bases between them. The CDR3 runs to 14 residues. Germline V CDR1 and CDR2: SGHRS, YFSETQ. The CDR3 sequence is CASSLDSMNTEAFF. DNA of the CDR3: TGCGCCAGCAGCTTGGACAGTATGAACACTGAAGCTTTCTTT. Full variable domain (remainder filled in from reference TRBV5-1 and TRBJ1-1): KAGVTQTPRYLIKTRGQQVTLSCSPISGHRSVSWYQQTPGQGLQFLFEYFSETQRNKGNFPGRFSGRQFSNSRSEMNVSTLELGDSALYLCASSLDSMNTEAFFGQGTRLTVV.

V is TRBV21-1 and J is TRBJ2-5; the table gives TRBD1 as D, unverified against the DNA. The J call is in doubt because the DNA end fits TRBJ2-7 better. TRBV21-1 is a documented pseudogene. This CDR3 is built from 14 residues. The CDR3 DNA sequence: TGTGCCAGCAGCAAACGGGACAGGGGATGCGAGCAGTACTTC. This encodes CASSKRDRGCEQYF.